Included here is one TCR beta chain sequence, with context. Its cognate antigen is unknown. V gave up 6 bases and J gave up 3 bases, with 18 bases separating them. The germline CDR1 and CDR2 sequences are DFQATT and SNEGSKA (reference sequence). The length of the CDR3 is 14 residues. The source of the sample is a study of identical twins. General study findings and limits: Fewer insertions characterized abundant cord blood beta clonotypes, whereas memory repertoires showed none. Conclusions relied on cross-sectional statistical analysis, not following the same donors. Out-of-frame beta sequences exhibited a weaker degree of excess twin sharing.

TCRdb re-called the 5' RACE reads through MiXCR, storing one row per CDR3 protein. The sample yields 1.5 million or so distinct CDR3 sequences, about 32% seen once. Sample: cord blood. This chain links TRBV20-1 with TRBJ2-7, with D maybe TRBD1 (5 bases). The sequence came from a newborn girl in good health. CDR3 in DNA: TGCAGTGCAGAACCTGACAGCGCGAGCTACGAGCAGTACTTC. It specifies CSAEPDSASYEQYF.